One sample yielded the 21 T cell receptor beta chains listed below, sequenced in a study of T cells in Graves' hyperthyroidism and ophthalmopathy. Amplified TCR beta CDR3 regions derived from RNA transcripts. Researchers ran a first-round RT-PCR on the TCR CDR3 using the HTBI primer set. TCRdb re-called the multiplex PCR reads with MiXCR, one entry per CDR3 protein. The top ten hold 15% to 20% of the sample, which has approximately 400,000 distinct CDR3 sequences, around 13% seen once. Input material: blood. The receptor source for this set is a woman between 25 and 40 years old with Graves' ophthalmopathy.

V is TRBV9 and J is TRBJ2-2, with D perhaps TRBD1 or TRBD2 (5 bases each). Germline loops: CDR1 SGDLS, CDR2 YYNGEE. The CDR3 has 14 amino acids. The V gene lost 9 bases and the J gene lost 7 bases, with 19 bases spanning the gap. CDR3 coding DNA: TGTGCCAATCCGGGACCGAACCAAATCGGGGAGCTGTTTTTT. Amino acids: CANPGPNQIGELFF. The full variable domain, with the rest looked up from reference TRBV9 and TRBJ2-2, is DSGVTQTPKHLITATGQRVTLRCSPRSGDLSVYWYQQSLDQGLQFLIQYYNGEERAKGNILERFSAQQFPDLHSELNLSSLELGDSALYFCANPGPNQIGELFFGEGSRLTVL.

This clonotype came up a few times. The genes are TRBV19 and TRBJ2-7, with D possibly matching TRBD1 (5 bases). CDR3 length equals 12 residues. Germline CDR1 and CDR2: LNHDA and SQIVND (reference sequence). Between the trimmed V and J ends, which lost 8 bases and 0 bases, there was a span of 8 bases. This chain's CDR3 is CASAGPSYEQYF. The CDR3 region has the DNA TGTGCCAGTGCAGGGCCCTCCTACGAGCAGTACTTC.

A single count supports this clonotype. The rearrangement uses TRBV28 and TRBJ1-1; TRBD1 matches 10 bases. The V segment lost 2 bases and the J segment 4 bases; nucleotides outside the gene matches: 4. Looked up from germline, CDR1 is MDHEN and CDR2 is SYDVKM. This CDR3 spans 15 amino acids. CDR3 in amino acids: CASSLGTGEGTEAFF. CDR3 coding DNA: TGTGCCAGCAGTTTAGGGACAGGGGAGGGCACTGAAGCTTTCTTT.

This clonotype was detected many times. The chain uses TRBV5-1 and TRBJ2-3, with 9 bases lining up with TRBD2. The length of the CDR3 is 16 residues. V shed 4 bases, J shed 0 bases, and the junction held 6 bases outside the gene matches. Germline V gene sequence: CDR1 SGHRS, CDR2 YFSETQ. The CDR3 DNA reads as TGCGCCAGCAGCCTGACTAGCGGCTCTAGCACAGATACGCAGTATTTT. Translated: CASSLTSGSSTDTQYF.

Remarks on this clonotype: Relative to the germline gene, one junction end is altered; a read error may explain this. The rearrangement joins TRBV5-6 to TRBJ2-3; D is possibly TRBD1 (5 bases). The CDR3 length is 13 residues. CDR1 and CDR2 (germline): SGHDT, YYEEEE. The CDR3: CASSSRVTDAQYF. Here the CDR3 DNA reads TGTGCCAGCAGCTCCAGGGTCACAGATGCGCAGTATTTT. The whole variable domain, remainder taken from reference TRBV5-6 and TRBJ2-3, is DAGVTQSPTHLIKTRGQQVTLRCSPKSGHDTVSWYQQALGQGPQFIFQYYEEEERQRGNFPDRFSGHQFPNYSSELNVNALLLGDSALYLCASSSRVTDAQYFGPGTRLTVL.

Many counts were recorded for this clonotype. Here the CDR3 reads CASSRDRRETQYF. Here the CDR3 DNA reads TGTGCCAGCAGCCGGGACAGGCGAGAGACCCAGTACTTC. V and J are TRBV5-6 and TRBJ2-5, with 8 bases lining up with TRBD1. The V segment lost 4 bases and the J segment 4 bases; nucleotides outside the gene matches: 3. The CDR3 length is 13 residues. Germline assignment: CDR1 SGHDT and CDR2 YYEEEE. Using reference TRBV5-6 and TRBJ2-5 for the parts outside the CDR3, the full variable domain is DAGVTQSPTHLIKTRGQQVTLRCSPKSGHDTVSWYQQALGQGPQFIFQYYEEEERQRGNFPDRFSGHQFPNYSSELNVNALLLGDSALYLCASSRDRRETQYFGPGTRLLVL.

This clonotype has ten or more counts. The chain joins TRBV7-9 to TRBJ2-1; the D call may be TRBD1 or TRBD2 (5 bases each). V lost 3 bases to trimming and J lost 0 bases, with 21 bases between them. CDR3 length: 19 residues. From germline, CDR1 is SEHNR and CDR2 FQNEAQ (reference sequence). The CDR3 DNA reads TGTGCCAGCAGCTTTAAGGTGGGGGATCGGGAAAGCTCCTACAATGAGCAGTTCTTC. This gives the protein CASSFKVGDRESSYNEQFF.

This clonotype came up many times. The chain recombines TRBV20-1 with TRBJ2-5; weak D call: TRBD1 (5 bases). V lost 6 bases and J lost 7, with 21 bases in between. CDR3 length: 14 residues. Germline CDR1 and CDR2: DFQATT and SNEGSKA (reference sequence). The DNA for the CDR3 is TGCAGTGCCTTAAGGGTTGGGCAGGGCGCGACCCAGTACTTC. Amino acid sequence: CSALRVGQGATQYF.

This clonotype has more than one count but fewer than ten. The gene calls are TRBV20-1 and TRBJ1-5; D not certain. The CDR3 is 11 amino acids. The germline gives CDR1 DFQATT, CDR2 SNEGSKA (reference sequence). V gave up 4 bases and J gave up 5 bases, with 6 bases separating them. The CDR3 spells CSAKTHQPQHF. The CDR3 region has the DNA TGCAGTGCTAAAACCCATCAGCCCCAGCATTTT.

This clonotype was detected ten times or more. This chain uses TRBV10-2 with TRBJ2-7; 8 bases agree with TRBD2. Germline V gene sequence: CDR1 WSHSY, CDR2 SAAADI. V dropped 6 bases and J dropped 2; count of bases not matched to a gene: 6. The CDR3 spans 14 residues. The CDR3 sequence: CASSVTSGAYEQYF. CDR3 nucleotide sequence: TGCGCCAGCAGCGTAACTAGCGGCGCCTACGAGCAGTACTTC.

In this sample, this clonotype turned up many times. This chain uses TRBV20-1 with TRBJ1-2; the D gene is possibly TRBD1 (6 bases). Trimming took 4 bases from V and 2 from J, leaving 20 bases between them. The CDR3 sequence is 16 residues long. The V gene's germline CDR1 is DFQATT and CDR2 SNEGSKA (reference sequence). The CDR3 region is CSATKLRDNKNYGYTF. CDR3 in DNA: TGCAGTGCTACAAAACTCCGGGACAACAAAAACTATGGCTACACCTTC.

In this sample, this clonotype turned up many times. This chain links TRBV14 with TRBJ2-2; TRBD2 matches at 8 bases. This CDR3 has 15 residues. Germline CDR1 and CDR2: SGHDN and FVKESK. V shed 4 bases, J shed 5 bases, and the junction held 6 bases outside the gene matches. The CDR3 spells CASSPPGGRTGELFF. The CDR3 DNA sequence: TGTGCCAGCAGCCCCCCGGGGGGGCGTACCGGGGAGCTGTTTTTT.

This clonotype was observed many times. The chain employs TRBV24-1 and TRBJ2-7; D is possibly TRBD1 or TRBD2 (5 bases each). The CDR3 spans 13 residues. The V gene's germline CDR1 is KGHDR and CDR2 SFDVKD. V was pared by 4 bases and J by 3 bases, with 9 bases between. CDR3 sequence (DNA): TGTGCCACCAGTGACGGGGCAGGCTACGAGCAGTACTTC. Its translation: CATSDGAGYEQYF.

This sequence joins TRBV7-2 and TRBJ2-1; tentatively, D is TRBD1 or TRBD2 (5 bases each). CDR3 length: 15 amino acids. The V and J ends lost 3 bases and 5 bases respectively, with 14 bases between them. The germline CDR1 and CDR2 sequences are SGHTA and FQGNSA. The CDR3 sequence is CASSLGTSLDNEQFF. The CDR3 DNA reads TGTGCCAGCAGCTTGGGGACCTCCTTGGACAATGAGCAGTTCTTC. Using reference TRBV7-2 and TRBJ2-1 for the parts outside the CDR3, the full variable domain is GAGVSQSPSNKVTEKGKDVELRCDPISGHTALYWYRQSLGQGLEFLIYFQGNSAPDKSGLPSDRFSAERTGGSVSTLTIQRTQQEDSAVYLCASSLGTSLDNEQFFGPGTRLTVL.

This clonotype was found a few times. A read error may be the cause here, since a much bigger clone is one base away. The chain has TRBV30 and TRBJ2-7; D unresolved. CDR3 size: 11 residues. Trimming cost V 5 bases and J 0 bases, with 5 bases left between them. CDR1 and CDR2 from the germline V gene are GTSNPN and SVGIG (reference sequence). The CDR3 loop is CAWLGSYEQYF. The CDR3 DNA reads TGTGCCTGGCTAGGCTCCTACGAGCAGTACTTC.

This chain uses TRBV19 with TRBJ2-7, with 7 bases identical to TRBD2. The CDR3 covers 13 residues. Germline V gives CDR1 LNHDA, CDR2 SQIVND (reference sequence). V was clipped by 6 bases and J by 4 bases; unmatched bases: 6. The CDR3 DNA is TGTGCCAGTAGGGGGAGGGACGGGTACGAGCAGTACTTC. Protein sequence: CASRGRDGYEQYF.

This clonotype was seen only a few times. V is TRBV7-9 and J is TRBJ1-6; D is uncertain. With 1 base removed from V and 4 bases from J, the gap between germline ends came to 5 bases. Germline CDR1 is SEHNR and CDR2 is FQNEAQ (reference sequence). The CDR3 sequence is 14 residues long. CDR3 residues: CASSLGDYNSPLHF. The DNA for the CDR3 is TGTGCCAGCAGCTTAGGAGATTATAATTCACCCCTCCACTTT.

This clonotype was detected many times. This CDR3 is CASSLERGGPSSGANVLTF. The CDR3, as DNA: TGCGCCAGCAGCTTGGAGCGGGGGGGCCCTTCCTCTGGGGCCAACGTCCTGACTTTC. The rearrangement joins TRBV5-1 to TRBJ2-6; 10 nucleotides agree with TRBD2. Unmatched junction bases numbered 6, after V lost 0 bases and J lost 0 bases. Germline V CDR1 and CDR2: SGHRS, YFSETQ. The CDR3 sequence is 19 residues long. Full variable domain (remainder filled in from reference TRBV5-1 and TRBJ2-6): KAGVTQTPRYLIKTRGQQVTLSCSPISGHRSVSWYQQTPGQGLQFLFEYFSETQRNKGNFPGRFSGRQFSNSRSEMNVSTLELGDSALYLCASSLERGGPSSGANVLTFGAGSRLTVL.

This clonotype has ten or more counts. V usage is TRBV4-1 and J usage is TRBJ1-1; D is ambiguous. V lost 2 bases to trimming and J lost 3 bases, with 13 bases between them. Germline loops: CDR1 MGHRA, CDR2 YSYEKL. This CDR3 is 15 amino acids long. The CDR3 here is CASSQQTTPDTEAFF. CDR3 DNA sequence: TGCGCCAGCAGCCAACAGACAACGCCCGACACTGAAGCTTTCTTT.

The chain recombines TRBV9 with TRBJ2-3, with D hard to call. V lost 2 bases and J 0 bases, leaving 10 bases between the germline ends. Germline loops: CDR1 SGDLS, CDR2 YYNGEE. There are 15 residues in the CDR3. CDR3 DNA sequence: TGTGCCAGCAGCGTCACTACGACTAGCACAGATACGCAGTATTTT. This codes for CASSVTTTSTDTQYF.

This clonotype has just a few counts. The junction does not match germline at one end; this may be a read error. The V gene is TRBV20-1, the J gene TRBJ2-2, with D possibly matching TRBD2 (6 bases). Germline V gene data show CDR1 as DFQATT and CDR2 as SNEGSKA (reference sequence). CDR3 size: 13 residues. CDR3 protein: CSASGGNTRELFF. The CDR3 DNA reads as TGCAGTGCTAGCGGGGGAAACACCAGGGAGCTGTTTTTT.